A selection of T cell receptor beta chains follows, all from one sample in a study of shared clonotypes between healthy human individuals. This table comes from immunoSEQ multiplex PCR, and its TCRdb copy is limited to in-frame clones, with some not included. Among approximately 810,000 clones, 80% to 95% were seen once, and the ten largest hold nearly 25%. What was sequenced was naive CD8+ T cells sorted from blood. These receptors were collected from a man aged 30 to 39 in good health. Each CDR3 is given with its conserved first and last residue. The order of the fields is CDR3 DNA, CDR3 protein, D gene, J gene, clone size, V gene, CDR3 length. D genes are given only for firm matches. The listing skips clone size in some rows; elsewhere it reads once, few, many or a size class.

cdr3_nt: TGTGCCAGCAGCTTAGACGGGCGTGGCTACACCTTC
cdr3_aa: CASSLDGRGYTF
d_call: .
j_call: TRBJ1-2
clone_size: .
v_call: TRBV11-2
cdr3_length: 12

cdr3_nt: TGTGCCAGCATCGTACCCCGGGACCTCTCTGGAAACACCATATATTTT
cdr3_aa: CASIVPRDLSGNTIYF
d_call: .
j_call: TRBJ1-3
clone_size: .
v_call: TRBV6-8
cdr3_length: 16

cdr3_nt: TGCACCAGCAGCCAACCCCAGTACTTC
cdr3_aa: CTSSQPQYF
d_call: .
j_call: TRBJ2-5
clone_size: .
v_call: TRBV1
cdr3_length: 9

cdr3_nt: TGCAGCGTTGTAAAACCGGGACTAGCCCCCTACGAGCAGTACTTC
cdr3_aa: CSVVKPGLAPYEQYF
d_call: TRBD2
j_call: TRBJ2-7
clone_size: .
v_call: TRBV29-1
cdr3_length: 15

cdr3_nt: TGTGCCAGCTCACCACAGGTTCGTCGCTCTGGAAACACCATATATTTT
cdr3_aa: CASSPQVRRSGNTIYF
d_call: .
j_call: TRBJ1-3
clone_size: .
v_call: TRBV18
cdr3_length: 16

cdr3_nt: TGTGCCAGCAGCCCTCAGTGGGGGAATGAGCAGTTCTTC
cdr3_aa: CASSPQWGNEQFF
d_call: .
j_call: TRBJ2-1
clone_size: once
v_call: TRBV27
cdr3_length: 13

cdr3_nt: TGCGCCAGCAGCGACACAAACAGGGGTAGTATCTCTGGCTACACCTTC
cdr3_aa: CASSDTNRGSISGYTF
d_call: TRBD1
j_call: TRBJ1-2
clone_size: .
v_call: TRBV4-3
cdr3_length: 16

cdr3_nt: TGTGCCAGCAGCCAGGCCGGACCCTACGAGCAGTACTTC
cdr3_aa: CASSQAGPYEQYF
d_call: .
j_call: TRBJ2-7
clone_size: .
v_call: TRBV6-5
cdr3_length: 13

cdr3_nt: TGTGCCACCTCCAGTGGTTCCTACGAGCAGTACTTC
cdr3_aa: CATSSGSYEQYF
d_call: .
j_call: TRBJ2-7
clone_size: .
v_call: TRBV10-3
cdr3_length: 12

cdr3_nt: TGCGCCAGCAGCTTGGCCGTGGGAAATGAAAAACTGTTTTTT
cdr3_aa: CASSLAVGNEKLFF
d_call: .
j_call: TRBJ1-4
clone_size: .
v_call: TRBV5-1
cdr3_length: 14

cdr3_nt: TGTGCCAGCAGTTCCAGGCGGAGCGACTCTAACTATGGCTACACCTTC
cdr3_aa: CASSSRRSDSNYGYTF
d_call: .
j_call: TRBJ1-2
clone_size: .
v_call: TRBV6-5
cdr3_length: 16

cdr3_nt: TGTGCCAGCAGAACAGAATCCTACGAGCAGTACTTC
cdr3_aa: CASRTESYEQYF
d_call: .
j_call: TRBJ2-7
clone_size: .
v_call: TRBV10-3
cdr3_length: 12

cdr3_nt: TGTGCCAGCAGCCTGACTAGCGGGAGTCCCAATGAGCAGTTCTTC
cdr3_aa: CASSLTSGSPNEQFF
d_call: TRBD2
j_call: TRBJ2-1
clone_size: .
v_call: TRBV5-5
cdr3_length: 15

cdr3_nt: TGTGCCAGCAGCTTAGTCCCTTATAGCGGGACTTACAATGAGCAGTTCTTC
cdr3_aa: CASSLVPYSGTYNEQFF
d_call: TRBD2
j_call: TRBJ2-1
clone_size: .
v_call: TRBV7-6
cdr3_length: 17

cdr3_nt: TGTGCCAGCTTTCTTGTCCCGGGAGACTACAATGAGCAGTTCTTC
cdr3_aa: CASFLVPGDYNEQFF
d_call: .
j_call: TRBJ2-1
clone_size: .
v_call: TRBV2
cdr3_length: 15

cdr3_nt: TGTGCCAGCAGCGGAGACGGGATTAGCGGGGGAGACAATGAGCAGTTCTTC
cdr3_aa: CASSGDGISGGDNEQFF
d_call: TRBD2
j_call: TRBJ2-1
clone_size: .
v_call: TRBV9
cdr3_length: 17